The 23 T cell receptor beta chains below come from one sample, sequenced in a study of blood T cell repertoires in COVID-19 (dated by TCRdb to the early 2020s). To prepare the library, the immunoSEQ multiplex PCR assay was applied. What TCRdb holds here is the immuneACCESS table cut down to in-frame rearrangements. Part of the clones is not present; checked against another copy, under half of the missing clones reflect an unresolved V gene, and the others are unexplained. Within this sample are over 150,000 clones, with roughly 89% of them counted one time only. The biggest ten clones account for around 0.55% of the sample. Material for sequencing was peripheral blood. Every receptor here comes from a man aged 45-65 years with acute or convalescent COVID-19.

This chain joins TRBV9 and TRBJ2-2; 8 bases match TRBD2. Trimming at V came to 3 bases and at J to 0 bases, leaving 4 bases not matched to a gene. The CDR3 length is 16 residues. Germline V gene sequence: CDR1 SGDLS, CDR2 YYNGEE. The CDR3 here is CASSAPGLANTGELFF. Here the CDR3 DNA reads TGTGCCAGCAGCGCTCCGGGACTAGCGAACACCGGGGAGCTGTTTTTT.

The CDR3 DNA is TGTGCCAGCAGCCTGTCTGGCTCGAACACTGAAGCTTTCTTT. Its translation is CASSLSGSNTEAFF. This chain links TRBV7-3 with TRBJ1-1; D gene uncertain. Trimming removed 5 bases at V and 1 base at J, with 11 bases between. CDR1 is SGHTA, CDR2 FQGTGA, per germline. This CDR3 contains 14 residues. Full variable domain (remainder filled in from reference TRBV7-3 and TRBJ1-1): GAGVSQTPSNKVTEKGKYVELRCDPISGHTALYWYRQSLGQGPEFLIYFQGTGAADDSGLPNDRFFAVRPEGSVSTLKIQRTERGDSAVYLCASSLSGSNTEAFFGQGTRLTVV.

This rearrangement joins TRBV6-5 to TRBJ2-1; 7 nucleotides agree with TRBD1. This CDR3 comprises 12 residues. Germline CDR1 MNHEY, CDR2 SVGAGI. With 9 bases clipped from V and 10 bases from J, the junction kept 9 bases outside the gene matches. CDR3 coding DNA: TGTGCCAGTGGAGGTGCAGGGGGAGAGCAGTTCTTC. Its translation: CASGGAGGEQFF.

The chain combines TRBV7-2 with TRBJ2-2; TRBD1 might be the D (5 bases). With 1 base removed from V and 7 bases from J, the gap between germline ends came to 16 bases. Per germline, CDR1 SGHTA and CDR2 FQGNSA. The CDR3 contains 16 residues. The CDR3 spells CASSLESQGRGGELFF. The CDR3 DNA reads as TGTGCCAGCAGCTTAGAAAGCCAGGGAAGAGGCGGGGAGCTGTTTTTT.

The chain has TRBV19 and TRBJ2-2, with TRBD2 matching over 12 bases. The junction had 11 bases not matched to a gene; V was cut back by 7 bases and J by 8 bases. Germline V gene sequence: CDR1 LNHDA, CDR2 SQIVND (reference sequence). The CDR3 has 16 residues. This chain's CDR3 is CASTILAGGPRGELFF. The CDR3 region has the DNA TGTGCCAGTACCATCCTAGCGGGAGGGCCCCGGGGGGAGCTGTTTTTT.

This clone was seen just once. This sequence joins TRBV6-2 or TRBV6-3 and TRBJ1-5; D is unresolved. The germline V and J ends were trimmed by 2 bases and 0 bases, with 14 bases remaining between them. Germline lookup yields CDR1 MNHEY and CDR2 SVGEGT. This CDR3 is built from 17 residues. The CDR3 DNA sequence: TGTGCCAGCAGTTACGGAGACGGAACATATAGCAATCAGCCCCAGCATTTT. Protein: CASSYGDGTYSNQPQHF.

The chain recombines TRBV7-2 with TRBJ2-7; TRBD1 is a possible D gene (6 bases). Germline-derived CDR1 and CDR2 are SGHTA and FQGNSA. The CDR3 contains 14 residues. V lost 5 bases and J 2 bases, leaving 13 bases between the germline ends. The CDR3 DNA sequence: TGTGCCAGCAGCCAACACGGACAGACCTACGAGCAGTACTTC. Amino acid sequence: CASSQHGQTYEQYF.

The chain carries TRBV18 and TRBJ2-6; D might be TRBD1 (6 bases). The V end was cut by 5 bases, the J end by 0 bases, with 20 bases between. This CDR3 contains 19 residues. Germline CDR1 KGHSH, CDR2 LQKENI. CDR3 in amino acids: CASSSQQGTLFSGANVLTF. Written as DNA, the CDR3 is TGTGCCAGCTCATCACAACAGGGTACCCTCTTCTCTGGGGCCAACGTCCTGACTTTC.

V and J are TRBV5-6 and TRBJ1-2; 9 positions match TRBD1. The CDR3 length is 14 residues. Trimming took 3 bases from V and 7 from J; bases not matched to a gene: 7. Looked up from germline, CDR1 is SGHDT and CDR2 is YYEEEE. CDR3 protein: CASSSPGTGFGYTF. Here the CDR3 DNA reads TGTGCCAGCAGCTCACCCGGGACAGGGTTTGGCTACACCTTC.

The chain joins TRBV7-8 to TRBJ2-7, with 7 positions matching TRBD1. Germline V gives CDR1 SGHVS, CDR2 FQNEAQ. With V trimmed by 1 base and J by 4 bases, 7 bases remained unmatched. The CDR3 consists of 15 residues. The DNA of the CDR3 is TGTGCCAGCAGCTTAGTGGCAGGGGACAGATACGAGCAGTACGTC. It encodes CASSLVAGDRYEQYV.

The chain employs TRBV2 and TRBJ1-2; D remains unclear. In germline, CDR1 is SNHLY, CDR2 FYNNEI. The V and J ends lost 7 bases and 3 bases respectively, with 6 bases between them. The CDR3 consists of 11 residues. CDR3 sequence: CASISDYGYTF. CDR3 nucleotide sequence: TGTGCCAGCATTTCTGACTATGGCTACACCTTC.

The chain employs TRBV10-3 and TRBJ1-4; possibly TRBD1 for D (6 bases). Trimming removed 1 base at V and 5 bases at J, with 14 bases between. This CDR3 comprises 16 residues. Germline lookup yields CDR1 ENHRY and CDR2 SYGVKD. Here the CDR3 reads CAISELLGAGNEKLFF. Written as DNA, the CDR3 is TGTGCCATCAGTGAGTTGCTGGGGGCAGGGAATGAAAAACTGTTTTTT.

This sequence joins TRBV7-9 and TRBJ2-2; TRBD2 aligns across 11 bases. There are 16 residues in the CDR3. The germline CDR1 and CDR2 sequences are SEHNR and FQNEAQ (reference sequence). J was trimmed by 4 bases and V by 1 base; bases with no gene match: 2. In DNA, the CDR3 is TGTGCCAGCAGCTTAGGCCTAGCGGGAGGCACCGGGGAGCTGTTTTTT. It yields the protein CASSLGLAGGTGELFF. The full variable domain, with the rest looked up from reference TRBV7-9 and TRBJ2-2, is DTGVSQNPRHKITKRGQNVTFRCDPISEHNRLYWYRQTLGQGPEFLTYFQNEAQLEKSRLLSDRFSAERPKGSFSTLEIQRTEQGDSAMYLCASSLGLAGGTGELFFGEGSRLTVL.

The rearrangement links TRBV5-5 to TRBJ1-1; no clear D. CDR3 size: 13 residues. V lost 0 bases and J 3 bases, leaving 6 bases between the germline ends. Germline values: CDR1 SGHKS, CDR2 YYEKEE (reference sequence). The CDR3 region is CASSLVSDTEAFF. In DNA, the CDR3 is TGTGCCAGCAGCTTGGTGTCGGACACTGAAGCTTTCTTT.

The chain combines TRBV13 with TRBJ2-3; D perhaps matches TRBD1 (5 bases). The germline CDR1 and CDR2 sequences are PRHDT and FYEKMQ (reference sequence). The CDR3 has 17 amino acids. V gave up 1 base and J gave up 2 bases, with 16 bases separating them. The CDR3 region is CASSLVWQGSFTDTQYF. In DNA form, the CDR3 reads TGTGCCAGCAGCTTAGTTTGGCAGGGATCATTCACAGATACGCAGTATTTT.

The sample holds one count of this clone. The rearrangement links TRBV9 to TRBJ2-5; 7 bases are shared with TRBD2. Per the germline V gene, CDR1 is SGDLS and CDR2 is YYNGEE. Losses at the gene ends were 0 bases for V and 3 bases for J; bases not matched to a gene: 11. The CDR3 is made up of 17 amino acids. CDR3 sequence: CASSVAGAGVGEETQYF. CDR3 in DNA: TGTGCCAGCAGCGTAGCTGGGGCGGGAGTGGGCGAAGAGACCCAGTACTTC.

This clone was found a few times. J is TRBJ2-7 and V is TRBV7-8; 10 bases match TRBD1. The CDR3 spans 14 residues. Germline assignment: CDR1 SGHVS and CDR2 FQNEAQ. V lost 3 bases and J lost 6; bases outside the gene matches: 5. The CDR3 DNA is TGTGCCAGCAGCTTGACAGGGGGCTTGAGCGAGCAGTACTTC. The encoded protein is CASSLTGGLSEQYF. Full variable domain (rest looked up from reference TRBV7-8 and TRBJ2-7): GAGVSQSPRYKVAKRGQDVALRCDPISGHVSLFWYQQALGQGPEFLTYFQNEAQLDKSGLPSDRFFAERPEGSVSTLKIQRTQQEDSAVYLCASSLTGGLSEQYFGPGTRLTVT.

For this clone: A junction end diverges from the germline sequence, so it may reflect a read error. The chain couples TRBV15 to TRBJ1-2, with TRBD1 matching 11 bases. The CDR3 consists of 16 residues. Germline V gene sequence: CDR1 LNHNV, CDR2 YYDKDF (reference sequence). The CDR3 here is CATSRDSGTGGLSLNF. Written as DNA, the CDR3 is TGTGCCACCAGCAGAGATTCCGGGACAGGGGGTCTTTCCCTAAACTTC.

This clone was found once. This chain connects TRBV4-2 to TRBJ1-2; TRBD1 might be the D (6 bases). V lost 0 bases and J 6 bases, leaving 11 bases between the germline ends. The length of the CDR3 is 14 residues. Germline loops: CDR1 LGHNA, CDR2 YNFKEQ. This CDR3 reads CASSQDTGFHGYTF. CDR3 in DNA: TGTGCCAGCAGCCAAGATACAGGGTTCCATGGCTACACCTTC.

This clone was picked up a small number of times. The chain couples TRBV11-2 to TRBJ2-1; TRBD2 matches 7 bases. Germline-derived CDR1 and CDR2 are SGHAT and FQNNGV. Trimming took 4 bases from V and 9 from J; bases not matched to a gene: 12. CDR3 length: 15 amino acids. CDR3: CASSSFSLAETEQFF. CDR3 DNA: TGTGCCAGCAGCTCGTTCTCCCTAGCGGAGACTGAGCAGTTCTTC.

The chain combines TRBV7-8 with TRBJ1-1; 9 bases agree with TRBD1. The CDR3 is made up of 14 amino acids. Germline V gene data show CDR1 as SGHVS and CDR2 as FQNEAQ. Germline trimming cut 5 bases from V and 6 bases from J; bases unmatched to any gene: 7. CDR3 amino acids: CASSEGQGWAEAFF. CDR3 nucleotides: TGTGCCAGCAGCGAAGGACAGGGGTGGGCTGAAGCTTTCTTT.

The chain couples TRBV28 to TRBJ2-4; TRBD2 matches at 9 bases. The V gene's germline CDR1 is MDHEN and CDR2 SYDVKM. This CDR3 spans 17 amino acids. The ends lost 3 bases at V and 0 bases at J; junction bases unmatched: 6. The CDR3: CASSFLAGFLAKNIQYF. DNA for the CDR3: TGTGCCAGCAGTTTTCTAGCGGGATTTTTAGCCAAAAACATTCAGTACTTC. The full variable domain, completed using reference TRBV28 and TRBJ2-4, is DVKVTQSSRYLVKRTGEKVFLECVQDMDHENMFWYRQDPGLGLRLIYFSYDVKMKEKGDIPEGYSVSREKKERFSLILESASTNQTSMYLCASSFLAGFLAKNIQYFGAGTRLSVL.

CDR3 residues: CASSLGQSYGYTF. DNA for the CDR3: TGTGCCAGCAGCTTGGGACAGTCTTATGGCTACACCTTC. The chain couples TRBV5-6 to TRBJ1-2; maybe TRBD1 (5 bases). The CDR3 runs 13 residues. V lost 0 bases, J lost 5 bases, and 8 bases lay in between. Germline V lookup: CDR1 SGHDT, CDR2 YYEEEE.